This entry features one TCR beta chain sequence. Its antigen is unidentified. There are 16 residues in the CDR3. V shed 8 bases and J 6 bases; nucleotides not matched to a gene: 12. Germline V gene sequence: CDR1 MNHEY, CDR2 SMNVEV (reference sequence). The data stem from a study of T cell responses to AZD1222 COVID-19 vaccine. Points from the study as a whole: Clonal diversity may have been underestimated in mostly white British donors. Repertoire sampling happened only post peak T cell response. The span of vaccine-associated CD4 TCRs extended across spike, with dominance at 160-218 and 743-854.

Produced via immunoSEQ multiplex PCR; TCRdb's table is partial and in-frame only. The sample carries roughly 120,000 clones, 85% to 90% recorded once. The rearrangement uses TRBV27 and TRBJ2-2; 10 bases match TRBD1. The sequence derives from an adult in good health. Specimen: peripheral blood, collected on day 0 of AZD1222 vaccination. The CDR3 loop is CASGRKGTGVAGELFF. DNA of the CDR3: TGTGCCAGCGGACGAAAGGGGACAGGGGTAGCCGGGGAGCTGTTTTTT.